This T cell receptor beta chain was found in a study of neoadjuvant anti-PD-1 for oral cavity cancer. TCRdb's copy holds only in-frame clones and misses some; the assay was immunoSEQ multiplex PCR. In the table there are fewer than 90,000 clones, under 90% of which are singletons. PBMCs were not maintained or expanded in culture before analysis. The CDR3 is made up of 15 amino acids. Germline V lookup: CDR1 MNHNS, CDR2 SASEGT. The V and J ends lost 6 bases and 5 bases, in that order; junction bases with no gene match: 7. This clone was detected only once. The chain carries TRBV6-1 and TRBJ2-2, with 9 nucleotides matching TRBD1. This receptor was identified in a person aged 40 to 85 with oral cavity squamous cell carcinoma. The specimen comprised PBMCs, sampled before nivolumab (anti-PD-1) treatment. The CDR3 DNA reads as TGTGCCAGCAGACCCACAGGGGGCGTTACCGGGGAGCTGTTTTTT. It is translated as CASRPTGGVTGELFF.